The 29 T cell receptor beta chains below come from one sample, sequenced in a study of cytomegalovirus exposure and HLA in healthy donors. Some clones are missing from TCRdb's copy, which holds only in-frame ones; the method was immunoSEQ multiplex PCR. The data hold 150,000 to 250,000 clones, with 80% to 85% observed a single time. The sequencing input was PBMCs. The receptor source for this set is a woman aged 30 to 39 in good health and CMV-seronegative.

This clone came up once. The same CDR3 is also encoded by other DNA sequences in this sample. V usage is TRBV5-1 and J usage is TRBJ1-4; the D is unclear. The length of the CDR3 is 14 residues. Germline V gene sequence: CDR1 SGHRS, CDR2 YFSETQ. The V end lost 4 bases, the J end lost 2 bases, and 9 bases lay between the germline ends. The CDR3 DNA is TGCGCCAGCAGCGAGACAAGTACTAATGAAAAACTGTTTTTT. Translation: CASSETSTNEKLFF.

This clone has just a few counts. Other DNA sequences from this sample encode an identical CDR3 as well. The rearrangement joins TRBV5-4 to TRBJ1-5, with no clear D. The CDR3 loop spans 14 amino acids. Germline V gene lookup returns CDR1 SGHNT and CDR2 YYREEE (reference sequence). Trimming stripped 1 base from V and 1 base from J, with 6 bases between. Written as DNA, the CDR3 is TGTGCCAGCAGCTTGTCCGGGAGCAATCAGCCCCAGCATTTT. Amino acids: CASSLSGSNQPQHF.

The sample holds a few counts of this clone. The CDR3 region is CASSSEHYGYTF. CDR3 nucleotides: TGTGCCAGCAGCTCGGAGCACTATGGCTACACCTTC. V and J are TRBV11-2 and TRBJ1-2; no clear D. Germline CDR1 and CDR2: SGHAT and FQNNGV. The CDR3 is made up of 12 amino acids. Trimming left V 4 bases short and J 3 bases short, with 6 bases between.

The CDR3 DNA reads TGTGCCTGGAGTGTACTAGGGGACAGGGAGGGTCAGCCCCAGCATTTT. The encoded protein is CAWSVLGDREGQPQHF. The chain employs TRBV30 and TRBJ1-5; 9 positions agree with TRBD1. Germline V gene lookup returns CDR1 GTSNPN and CDR2 SVGIG (reference sequence). With 0 bases clipped from V and 6 bases from J, the junction kept 9 bases outside the gene matches. The CDR3 runs 16 residues.

The V call is TRBV9, the J call TRBJ2-7; D possibly corresponds to TRBD2 (6 bases). CDR1 and CDR2 from the germline V gene are SGDLS and YYNGEE. CDR3 length: 15 residues. V shed 3 bases and J shed 1 base, with 14 bases lying between them. CDR3 nucleotides: TGTGCCAGCAGCGCGTCGGGAGATCCGTCCTACGAGCAGTACTTC. Translation: CASSASGDPSYEQYF. Supplemented by reference TRBV9 and TRBJ2-7, the full variable domain reads DSGVTQTPKHLITATGQRVTLRCSPRSGDLSVYWYQQSLDQGLQFLIQYYNGEERAKGNILERFSAQQFPDLHSELNLSSLELGDSALYFCASSASGDPSYEQYFGPGTRLTVT.

This rearrangement joins TRBV11-2 to TRBJ1-3, with D possibly TRBD1 on 6 matching bases. CDR1 is SGHAT and CDR2 is FQNNGV in the germline V gene. CDR3 length: 16 residues. V dropped 3 bases and J dropped 4 bases, with 16 bases sitting between them. The CDR3 bases are TGTGCCAGCAGCTTTATCCTGGGGGCGTCAGGAAACACCATATATTTT. Its protein product is CASSFILGASGNTIYF.

The V gene is TRBV30, the J gene TRBJ1-2; the D is unclear. V was shortened by 0 bases and J by 6 bases, with 8 bases between the two germline ends. The CDR3 is 12 amino acids. In germline, CDR1 is GTSNPN, CDR2 SVGIG (reference sequence). The CDR3 nucleotides read TGTGCCTGGAGTGTACACCCCCATGGCTACACCTTC. It codes for CAWSVHPHGYTF.

The chain is built from TRBV5-1 and TRBJ1-1; a weak D match, TRBD1 (5 bases). Germline V gives CDR1 SGHRS, CDR2 YFSETQ. This CDR3 is built from 16 residues. V lost 2 bases and J 0 bases, leaving 14 bases between the germline ends. CDR3 region: CASSFGSVRVNTEAFF. CDR3 bases: TGCGCCAGCAGCTTTGGATCAGTCAGGGTGAACACTGAAGCTTTCTTT. Full variable domain (remainder filled in from reference TRBV5-1 and TRBJ1-1): KAGVTQTPRYLIKTRGQQVTLSCSPISGHRSVSWYQQTPGQGLQFLFEYFSETQRNKGNFPGRFSGRQFSNSRSEMNVSTLELGDSALYLCASSFGSVRVNTEAFFGQGTRLTVV.

The genes are TRBV7-9 and TRBJ2-7, with TRBD1 as a possible D gene (9 bases). CDR1 is SEHNR, CDR2 FQNEAQ, per germline (reference sequence). V was pared by 3 bases and J by 6 bases, with 21 bases between. The CDR3 runs to 16 residues. The CDR3 reads CASSLQRGTGLREQYF. Written as DNA, the CDR3 is TGTGCCAGCAGCTTGCAGCGGGGGACAGGGCTACGCGAGCAGTACTTC.

J is TRBJ2-1 and V is TRBV7-9, with D possibly TRBD1 on 6 matching bases. CDR1 is SEHNR and CDR2 is FQNEAQ in the germline V gene (reference sequence). CDR3 length: 15 residues. Trimming shortened V by 1 base and J by 8 bases, and 15 bases separated the two germline ends. The chain's CDR3 is CASSLVQDRADEQFF. For the CDR3, the DNA is TGTGCCAGCAGCTTAGTCCAGGACAGAGCGGATGAGCAGTTCTTC.

The chain recombines TRBV5-4 with TRBJ2-3, with 9 nucleotides matching TRBD2. This CDR3 is built from 14 residues. With 4 bases clipped from V and 6 bases from J, the junction kept 6 bases outside the gene matches. CDR1 is SGHNT, CDR2 YYREEE, per germline (reference sequence). Here the CDR3 reads CASSPSGTYDTQYF. The CDR3 DNA sequence: TGTGCCAGCAGCCCTAGCGGGACGTACGATACGCAGTATTTT.

The CDR3 is CASLAGGPDEQYF. CDR3 nucleotides: TGCGCCAGCTTGGCGGGAGGGCCTGACGAGCAGTACTTC. This rearrangement joins TRBV10-2 to TRBJ2-7, with 9 bases matching TRBD2. The CDR3 totals 13 residues. Germline V CDR1 and CDR2: WSHSY, SAAADI. Trimming cost V 8 bases and J 5 bases; bases outside gene matches: 7.

This chain links TRBV2 with TRBJ2-7; 10 nucleotides agree with TRBD2. This CDR3 region has 16 residues. Trimming at V came to 1 base and at J to 2 bases, leaving 5 bases not matched to a gene. Germline V CDR1 and CDR2: SNHLY, FYNNEI. The CDR3 nucleotides are TGTGCCAGCAGTGAAGGACTAGCGGGTTTACCCTACGAGCAGTACTTC. Translated: CASSEGLAGLPYEQYF.

J is TRBJ1-1 and V is TRBV11-2, with a tentative D call TRBD1 (5 bases). The germline V and J ends were trimmed by 5 bases and 8 bases, with 9 bases remaining between them. This CDR3 is 11 amino acids long. Per the germline V gene, CDR1 is SGHAT and CDR2 is FQNNGV. The chain's CDR3 is CASSPNREAFF. DNA of the CDR3: TGTGCCAGCAGCCCAAACAGGGAAGCTTTCTTT.

The V and J genes are TRBV5-1 and TRBJ1-1, with 9 bases identical to TRBD1. The CDR3 loop spans 15 amino acids. Trimming removed 0 bases from V and 5 bases from J; junction bases left unmatched: 5. Per the germline V gene, CDR1 is SGHRS and CDR2 is YFSETQ. DNA of the CDR3: TGCGCCAGCAGCTTGGTGGACAGGGGAGGAACTGAAGCTTTCTTT. It codes for CASSLVDRGGTEAFF.

This chain joins TRBV15 and TRBJ2-4; TRBD2 might be the D (6 bases). This CDR3 comprises 18 residues. The germline gives CDR1 LNHNV, CDR2 YYDKDF (reference sequence). Deletions cut 4 bases from V and 6 bases from J, with 25 bases between. As DNA, the CDR3 is TGTGCCACCAGCATAAATCCTGAGCAAGGAGGGGAAGGAAACATTCAGTACTTC. Its translation: CATSINPEQGGEGNIQYF.

The J gene is TRBJ2-2, the V gene TRBV6-6; unclear D gene. The CDR3 runs 15 residues. Per germline, CDR1 MNHNY and CDR2 SVGAGI (reference sequence). Trimming removed 2 bases at V and 4 bases at J, with 11 bases between. CDR3 loop: CASSYTRPSTGELFF. CDR3 nucleotides: TGTGCCAGCAGTTACACGAGGCCCAGCACCGGGGAGCTGTTTTTT.

The V gene is TRBV5-6, the J gene TRBJ2-7, with D possibly being TRBD2 (5 bases). This CDR3 spans 11 amino acids. V was clipped by 1 base and J by 6 bases, with 5 bases between them. Germline CDR1 SGHDT, CDR2 YYEEEE. CDR3 loop: CASSLTSEQYF. DNA of the CDR3: TGTGCCAGCAGCTTGACTAGCGAGCAGTACTTC.

This chain uses TRBV11-2 with TRBJ2-5; D remains unclear. From germline, CDR1 is SGHAT and CDR2 FQNNGV. This CDR3 region has 12 residues. Between the trimmed V and J ends, which lost 3 bases and 2 bases, there was a span of 4 bases. CDR3 amino acids: CASSFLQETQYF. CDR3 DNA sequence: TGTGCCAGCAGCTTCCTTCAAGAGACCCAGTACTTC.

This rearrangement joins TRBV2 to TRBJ1-5; 8 bases line up with TRBD1. CDR1 and CDR2 from the germline V gene are SNHLY and FYNNEI. V was pared by 5 bases and J by 2 bases, with 5 bases of the junction left unmatched. The CDR3 length is 15 residues. Here the CDR3 DNA reads TGTGCCAGCAGTACCGGGACAGGTGGCAATCAGCCCCAGCATTTT. Amino acids: CASSTGTGGNQPQHF.

The CDR3 region is CASSIGGGEQYF. CDR3 sequence (DNA): TGTGCCAGTAGTATTGGGGGGGGCGAGCAGTACTTC. The chain uses TRBV19 and TRBJ2-7; 7 positions match TRBD2. This CDR3 has 12 residues. V gave up 3 bases and J gave up 6 bases; unmatched junction bases: 2. CDR1 is LNHDA, CDR2 SQIVND, per germline (reference sequence).

The rearrangement joins TRBV10-3 to TRBJ2-7; D may be TRBD1 (5 bases). CDR3 length: 11 amino acids. Per the germline V gene, CDR1 is ENHRY and CDR2 is SYGVKD. Trimming took off 8 bases at V and 4 bases at J, with 9 bases between the two ends. The CDR3 is CAIGDSYEQYF. The CDR3, as DNA: TGTGCCATCGGAGACAGTTACGAGCAGTACTTC.

This clone showed up just a few times. J is TRBJ1-2 and V is TRBV30; 8 bases align to TRBD1. The junction had 9 bases not matched to a gene; V was cut back by 2 bases and J by 4 bases. Per the germline V gene, CDR1 is GTSNPN and CDR2 is SVGIG (reference sequence). The CDR3 contains 15 residues. The CDR3 spells CAWSPTAGGSYGYTF. Here the CDR3 DNA reads TGTGCCTGGAGTCCCACAGCAGGGGGCAGCTATGGCTACACCTTC.

The chain has TRBV6-5 and TRBJ1-2; D might be TRBD1 (5 bases). The CDR3 consists of 12 residues. The germline V gene encodes CDR1 MNHEY and CDR2 SVGAGI. V dropped 8 bases and J dropped 5 bases, with 12 bases sitting between them. As DNA, the CDR3 is TGTGCCAGCGGGGCCCAGAGGTATGGCTACACCTTC. Protein sequence: CASGAQRYGYTF.

CDR3 region: CASSIADRSNSPLHF. CDR3 coding DNA: TGTGCCAGTAGTATAGCGGACAGGAGTAATTCACCCCTCCACTTT. V is TRBV19 and J is TRBJ1-6, with 7 bases aligning to TRBD1. Losses at the gene ends were 1 base for V and 6 bases for J; bases not matched to a gene: 3. CDR3 size: 15 residues. Germline assignment: CDR1 LNHDA and CDR2 SQIVND (reference sequence). The full variable domain, with the rest looked up from reference TRBV19 and TRBJ1-6, is DGGITQSPKYLFRKEGQNVTLSCEQNLNHDAMYWYRQDPGQGLRLIYYSQIVNDFQKGDIAEGYSVSREKKESFPLTVTSAQKNPTAFYLCASSIADRSNSPLHFGNGTRLTVT.

This clone has more than one count but fewer than ten. V usage is TRBV7-9 and J usage is TRBJ1-2; TRBD1 is a possible D gene (5 bases). Germline V gene lookup returns CDR1 SEHNR and CDR2 FQNEAQ (reference sequence). The CDR3 runs 13 residues. Trimming shortened V by 1 base and J by 4 bases, and 7 bases separated the two germline ends. This CDR3 is CASSLDRIYGYTF. CDR3 DNA sequence: TGTGCCAGCAGCTTAGACAGGATCTATGGCTACACCTTC.

The chain uses TRBV18 and TRBJ1-1; D ambiguous. Germline-derived CDR1 and CDR2 are KGHSH and LQKENI. This CDR3 is built from 13 residues. Trimming cost V 4 bases and J 0 bases, with 6 bases left between them. The CDR3 bases are TGTGCCAGCTCACGACAAGTGAACACTGAAGCTTTCTTT. This codes for CASSRQVNTEAFF.

The genes are TRBV10-2 and TRBJ1-2; 9 bases match TRBD1. Germline V lookup: CDR1 WSHSY, CDR2 SAAADI. The CDR3 has 14 amino acids. J lost 1 base, V lost 6 bases, and 3 bases had no gene match. CDR3 sequence reads: CASRTGQGNYGYTF. For the CDR3, the DNA is TGCGCCAGCAGAACGGGACAGGGTAACTATGGCTACACCTTC.

The V and J genes are TRBV29-1 and TRBJ2-1; 12 nucleotides agree with TRBD2. The junction had 9 bases not matched to a gene; V was cut back by 7 bases and J by 8 bases. The CDR3 runs 14 residues. The germline CDR1 and CDR2 sequences are SQVTM and ANQGSEA. The CDR3 protein is CSAPGLAGPYEQFF. The CDR3 nucleotides read TGCAGCGCTCCCGGACTAGCGGGACCTTATGAGCAGTTCTTC.